This is a list of T cell receptor beta chains from one sample in a study of T-cell memory formation after mild COVID-19. TCRdb fed the 5' RACE reads into MiXCR, producing one record per CDR3 protein. The sample lists fewer than 350,000 distinct CDR3 sequences; roughly 8.2% were seen once. Sequencing was performed on PBMCs or a T cell subset sorted from them (not recorded which). Receptor source: a man in his late teens or twenties who had mild COVID-19 (a few samples of this study predate the infection). Cell type and time point are not known. Each CDR3 is given with its conserved first and last residue. A D gene is named only where the DNA matches it firmly. Where a row states a size, it is once, few, many or the class of an expanded clone; other rows omit it.

D gene,J gene,clone size,V gene,CDR3 DNA,CDR3 protein
TRBD1,TRBJ1-5,few,TRBV5-1,TGCGCCAGCAGCTTGGCCGGGACAGGGGGAAATCAGCCCCAGCATTTT,CASSLAGTGGNQPQHF
NA,TRBJ2-3,NA,TRBV29-1,TGCAGCGTTGGTGGGGGGCATGCGCAGTATTTT,CSVGGGHAQYF
TRBD2,TRBJ2-2,few,TRBV4-3,TGCGCCAGCAGCCAGGGGTTTCTAGCGGGGGGTGCCGGGGAGCTGTTTTTT,CASSQGFLAGGAGELFF
NA,TRBJ1-6,few,TRBV30,TGTGCCTGGACGGGGGGTCCGGGTTCACCCCTCCACTTT,CAWTGGPGSPLHF
TRBD1,TRBJ2-5,few,TRBV20-1,TGCAGTGCTAGAGATCCCGAGGGACAGGGACTAGAGACCCAGTACTTC,CSARDPEGQGLETQYF
NA,TRBJ1-5,few,TRBV28,TGTGCCAGCACATCCGACAGTCTATATCAGCCCCAGCATTTT,CASTSDSLYQPQHF
TRBD1,TRBJ1-4,few,TRBV28,TGTGCCAGCAGTTTACAGGGGGCAGAGGGAGAAAAACTGTTTTTT,CASSLQGAEGEKLFF
TRBD1,TRBJ2-5,NA,TRBV18,TGTGCCAGCACCCGACAGGGAGCAGAAGAGACCCAGTACTTC,CASTRQGAEETQYF
TRBD1,TRBJ1-3,many,TRBV4-3,TGCGCCAGCAGCCAAGGGTTCCGGGACAGGGGGATCTCTGGAAACACCATATATTTT,CASSQGFRDRGISGNTIYF
NA,TRBJ1-1,NA,TRBV5-4,TGTGCCAGCAGCTTTTTTGGGGGCCTGAACACTGAAGCTTTCTTT,CASSFFGGLNTEAFF
TRBD2,TRBJ2-3,NA,TRBV6-7,TGTGCCAGCAGTGCCCCGGGACTAGCGAAAGATACGCAGTATTTT,CASSAPGLAKDTQYF
NA,TRBJ2-7,NA,TRBV5-1,TGCGCCAGCAGCTTGGACTTTTACGGCGAGCAGTACTTC,CASSLDFYGEQYF
NA,TRBJ2-3,NA,TRBV5-1,TGCGCCAGCAGCCTCCGGGGGCCACGCACAGATACGCAGTATTTT,CASSLRGPRTDTQYF
NA,TRBJ1-2,many,TRBV12-3/TRBV12-4,TGTGCCAGCAGCGTAAGGGGCGGCGGCTACACCTTC,CASSVRGGGYTF
NA,TRBJ1-2,NA,TRBV5-1,TGCGCCAGCAGCCCCCAGGGCGCTTATGGCTACACCTTC,CASSPQGAYGYTF
TRBD1,TRBJ2-3,many,TRBV5-1,TGCGCCAGCACCTCCGGGACAGTAAGCACAGATACGCAGTATTTT,CASTSGTVSTDTQYF
NA,TRBJ1-2,NA,TRBV7-2,TGTGCCAGCGCCTATGACCGACAGACAAATGGCTACACCTTC,CASAYDRQTNGYTF
NA,TRBJ1-2,few,TRBV12-3/TRBV12-4,TGTGCCAGCAGTCCAGGGGCCACCTATGGCTACACCTTC,CASSPGATYGYTF
NA,TRBJ1-2,NA,TRBV20-1,TGCAGTGCTAGGGGCCCCACAGGGAGGGATGGCTACACCTTC,CSARGPTGRDGYTF
NA,TRBJ1-1,many,TRBV7-9,TGTGCCAGCATCCCCCCTCACCACCGGGGGGGCACTGAAGCTTTCTTT,CASIPPHHRGGTEAFF
NA,TRBJ1-2,NA,TRBV12-3/TRBV12-4,TGTGCCAGCAGTTTTTCTGCGTGGGGCTACACCTTC,CASSFSAWGYTF
NA,TRBJ2-2,few,TRBV18,TGTGCCAGCTCACCTTTCCCCGGGGAGCTGTTTTTT,CASSPFPGELFF
NA,TRBJ1-6,few,TRBV5-1,TGCGCCAGCAGATACGGTCCGGATAATTCACCCCTCCACTTT,CASRYGPDNSPLHF
NA,TRBJ1-5,NA,TRBV30,TGTGCCTGGAGTGTACGAAGCAATCAGCCCCAGCATTTT,CAWSVRSNQPQHF
TRBD1,TRBJ2-5,many,TRBV4-2,TGTGCCAGCAGCCAAGGACTGGGACAGGGAAGAGGAGAGACCCAGTACTTC,CASSQGLGQGRGETQYF
TRBD1,TRBJ2-1,many,TRBV5-1,TGCGCCAGCAGCTTGATGGGACAGGGAGTCGATGAGCAGTTCTTC,CASSLMGQGVDEQFF
NA,TRBJ1-5,few,TRBV20-1,TGCAGTGCTAGACCCAGCAATCAGCCCCAGCATTTT,CSARPSNQPQHF
NA,TRBJ1-2,few,TRBV12-3/TRBV12-4,TGTGCCAGCAGTTTAGCCTGGGGAGGAAGGTCCCCTAACTATGGCTACACCTTC,CASSLAWGGRSPNYGYTF
NA,TRBJ1-6,few,TRBV27,TGTGCCAGCAGTTTCCCGCCCGGGGTATACTCCTATAATTCACCCCTCCACTTT,CASSFPPGVYSYNSPLHF
TRBD1,TRBJ1-2,NA,TRBV13,TGTGCCAGCAGCTTCCGAGGGGGCGCTAGCTATGGCTACACCTTC,CASSFRGGASYGYTF
NA,TRBJ1-2,NA,TRBV6-2/TRBV6-3,TGTGCCAGCAACCGGGACACCTCTAACTATGGCTACACCTTC,CASNRDTSNYGYTF
NA,TRBJ1-4,NA,TRBV6-6,TGTGCCAGCAGAGAGGAAGGTCGGGAAAAACTGTTTTTT,CASREEGREKLFF
TRBD2,TRBJ2-5,few,TRBV5-6,TGTGCCAGCAGCCTACCCCCAACTAGCGCCGAGACCCAGTACTTC,CASSLPPTSAETQYF
NA,TRBJ2-5,few,TRBV20-1,TGCAGTGCTAGAGACCTTTTCGACAGCCAAGAGACCCAGTACTTC,CSARDLFDSQETQYF
NA,TRBJ1-3,NA,TRBV15,TGTGCCACCAGCAGAGATCAGGGTGGAAACACCATATATTTT,CATSRDQGGNTIYF
TRBD1,TRBJ2-5,few,TRBV12-3/TRBV12-4,TGTGCCAGCAGCGAAAACAGGGGGCTGGGGACCCAGTACTTC,CASSENRGLGTQYF
TRBD1,TRBJ2-3,NA,TRBV29-1,TGCAGCGTACAGGGGGCGAGCACAGATACGCAGTATTTT,CSVQGASTDTQYF
NA,TRBJ1-1,few,TRBV5-6,TGTGCCGGGAGGGTTCGGAACACTGAAGCTTTCTTT,CAGRVRNTEAFF
NA,TRBJ2-1,few,TRBV7-9,TGTGCCAGCAGAACGGAGGGGGGCAATGAGCAGTTCTTC,CASRTEGGNEQFF
TRBD2,TRBJ2-3,few,TRBV7-2,TGTGCCAGCAGCTTGGCCGGACTAGCGGGGGGAGATACGCAGTATTTT,CASSLAGLAGGDTQYF
NA,TRBJ1-1,NA,TRBV18,TGTGCCAGCTCACGGGACTACTTAGGAATGAACACTGAAGCTTTCTTT,CASSRDYLGMNTEAFF
TRBD1,TRBJ1-2,NA,TRBV5-1,TGCGCCAGCAGCTTAGCCGGGACAGGGGGCGGAGAAGGCTACACCTTC,CASSLAGTGGGEGYTF
TRBD2,TRBJ2-3,NA,TRBV4-1,TGCGCCAGCAGCCAAGAGCGAAGCGGGGGAGACACAGATACGCAGTATTTT,CASSQERSGGDTDTQYF
NA,TRBJ2-1,few,TRBV6-5,TGTGCCAGCAGTTACTCGGCGGGGATTGAGCAGTTCTTC,CASSYSAGIEQFF
TRBD1,TRBJ2-7,few,TRBV12-5,TGTGCTAGTGGTCCACGAGTTCCGGGACAGGTATACTACGAGCAGTACTTC,CASGPRVPGQVYYEQYF
NA,TRBJ1-1,NA,TRBV2,TGTGCCAGCAGTGAAGCCTTCCGGGCCGGGAGGACTGAAGCTTTCTTT,CASSEAFRAGRTEAFF
NA,TRBJ2-3,NA,TRBV5-1,TGCGCCAGCAGCTTGTCAGTCATAACTAGCACAGATACGCAGTATTTT,CASSLSVITSTDTQYF
NA,TRBJ1-1,many,TRBV5-1,TGCGCCAGCAGCCCCGTACAGGGGAACACTGAAGCTTTCTTT,CASSPVQGNTEAFF
NA,TRBJ1-5,NA,TRBV12-3/TRBV12-4,TGTGCCAGCCAACCGGGGAGCAATCAGCCCCAGCATTTT,CASQPGSNQPQHF
NA,TRBJ2-1,few,TRBV5-1,TGCGCCAGCAGCCCGGGTGCAGGGACGGATGAGCAGTTCTTC,CASSPGAGTDEQFF
TRBD2,TRBJ2-3,few,TRBV10-3,TGTGCCATCGGCGGGGGGAGGGATACGCAGTATTTT,CAIGGGRDTQYF
TRBD1,TRBJ1-2,NA,TRBV19,TGTGCCAGTACCCCTACGCGACAGGGATATGGCTACACCTTC,CASTPTRQGYGYTF
TRBD1,TRBJ2-1,NA,TRBV15,TGTGCCACCAGCAAACCAGGACAGGGCCAGAGCCATGAGCAGTTCTTC,CATSKPGQGQSHEQFF
TRBD1,TRBJ1-2,few,TRBV25-1,TGTGCCAGCATACAGGGGGGGGCTTTTATCGGCTATGGCTACACCTTC,CASIQGGAFIGYGYTF
NA,TRBJ2-1,many,TRBV5-1,TGCGCCAGCAGCCCCGCCCCGAGTGGCTCCTACAATGAGCAGTTCTTC,CASSPAPSGSYNEQFF
NA,TRBJ1-5,NA,TRBV19,TGTGCCAGTATGGTTCGGTGGGGGTCTTTTCAGCCCCAGCATTTT,CASMVRWGSFQPQHF
TRBD1,TRBJ2-5,NA,TRBV6-5,TGTGCCAGCAGCCGGGACAGGACCGGGGAGACCCAGTACTTC,CASSRDRTGETQYF
NA,TRBJ1-2,many,TRBV6-2/TRBV6-3,TGTGCCAGCAGCCCGCAAGCCGGAGGATATGGCTACACCTTC,CASSPQAGGYGYTF
TRBD1,TRBJ2-3,NA,TRBV7-9,TGTGCCAGCAGCGCCGCGACAGGGGGTCACACAGATACGCAGTATTTT,CASSAATGGHTDTQYF
NA,TRBJ2-2,few,TRBV6-5,TGTGCCAGCAGTTACTCGATGGCTAGTATCTCGACCGGGGAGCTGTTTTTT,CASSYSMASISTGELFF